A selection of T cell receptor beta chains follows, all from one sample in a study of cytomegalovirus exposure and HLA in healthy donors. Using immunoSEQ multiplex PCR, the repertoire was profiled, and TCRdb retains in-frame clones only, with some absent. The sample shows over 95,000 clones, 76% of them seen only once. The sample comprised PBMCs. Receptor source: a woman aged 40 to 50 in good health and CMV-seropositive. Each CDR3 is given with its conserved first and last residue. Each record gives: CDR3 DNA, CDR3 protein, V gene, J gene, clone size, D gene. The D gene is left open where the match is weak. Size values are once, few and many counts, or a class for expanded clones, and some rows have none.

cdr3_nt: TGCAGCGTCCGGGACAGCAACACCGGGGAGCTGTTTTTT; cdr3_aa: CSVRDSNTGELFF; v_call: TRBV29-1; j_call: TRBJ2-2; clone_size: NA; d_call: TRBD1
cdr3_nt: TGTGCCACCCCTAAGAGCGGGGTCACAGATACGCAGTATTTT; cdr3_aa: CATPKSGVTDTQYF; v_call: TRBV2; j_call: TRBJ2-3; clone_size: NA; d_call: TRBD2
cdr3_nt: TGTGCCAGCAGCGCAAGCGGGCGGTCCTACGAGCAGTACTTC; cdr3_aa: CASSASGRSYEQYF; v_call: TRBV9; j_call: TRBJ2-7; clone_size: once; d_call: NA
cdr3_nt: TGCGCCAGCAGCAGTCAGGTGGTAGGCACTGAAGCTTTCTTT; cdr3_aa: CASSSQVVGTEAFF; v_call: TRBV5-1; j_call: TRBJ1-1; clone_size: many; d_call: NA
cdr3_nt: TGTGCCAGCAGCCTTATGGACAGCAGCTCCTACAATGAGCAGTTCTTC; cdr3_aa: CASSLMDSSSYNEQFF; v_call: TRBV4-2; j_call: TRBJ2-1; clone_size: NA; d_call: NA
cdr3_nt: TGTGCCTGGAGCGTCATAGCGGGGGGGAGCACAGATACGCAGTATTTT; cdr3_aa: CAWSVIAGGSTDTQYF; v_call: TRBV30; j_call: TRBJ2-3; clone_size: NA; d_call: TRBD2
cdr3_nt: TGTGCCAGCAGCTTGGACAGGGAGACTAATGAAAAACTGTTTTTT; cdr3_aa: CASSLDRETNEKLFF; v_call: TRBV5-4; j_call: TRBJ1-4; clone_size: NA; d_call: NA
cdr3_nt: TGTGCCAGCACACCCCCCGGGACTACAGAGACCCAGTACTTC; cdr3_aa: CASTPPGTTETQYF; v_call: TRBV6-6; j_call: TRBJ2-5; clone_size: NA; d_call: TRBD2
cdr3_nt: TGTGCCAGCAGCCCCCGGGGACAGGGCACAGATACGCAGTATTTT; cdr3_aa: CASSPRGQGTDTQYF; v_call: TRBV7-2; j_call: TRBJ2-3; clone_size: NA; d_call: TRBD1
cdr3_nt: TGTGCCTGGAGTTACGGGACGGGGGGGCCGGATACGCAGTATTTT; cdr3_aa: CAWSYGTGGPDTQYF; v_call: TRBV30; j_call: TRBJ2-3; clone_size: NA; d_call: TRBD2
cdr3_nt: TGTGCCAGCAGTTCCGGGACTCTGGCAGGCAATTCACCCCTCCACTTT; cdr3_aa: CASSSGTLAGNSPLHF; v_call: TRBV6-5; j_call: TRBJ1-6; clone_size: NA; d_call: NA
cdr3_nt: TGTGCCAGTCGGGTGATAGGGGTGTATGGCTACACCTTC; cdr3_aa: CASRVIGVYGYTF; v_call: TRBV5-8; j_call: TRBJ1-2; clone_size: once; d_call: NA
cdr3_nt: TGTGCCTGGAGTAAAGCAGGGATGAACACTGAAGCTTTCTTT; cdr3_aa: CAWSKAGMNTEAFF; v_call: TRBV30; j_call: TRBJ1-1; clone_size: NA; d_call: NA
cdr3_nt: TGTGCCGGCGGACAAGGGTACACAGATACGCAGTATTTT; cdr3_aa: CAGGQGYTDTQYF; v_call: TRBV30; j_call: TRBJ2-3; clone_size: NA; d_call: NA
cdr3_nt: TGTGCCAACCCACCGGGACAGGGTGGTGGCTACACCTTC; cdr3_aa: CANPPGQGGGYTF; v_call: TRBV2; j_call: TRBJ1-2; clone_size: NA; d_call: TRBD1
cdr3_nt: TGTGCCTGGAGTCTCGGACAGGGAAATGAAAAACTGTTTTTT; cdr3_aa: CAWSLGQGNEKLFF; v_call: TRBV30; j_call: TRBJ1-4; clone_size: few; d_call: TRBD1
cdr3_nt: TGTGCCAGCAGTGAGACAGCCTATGGCTACACCTTC; cdr3_aa: CASSETAYGYTF; v_call: TRBV2; j_call: TRBJ1-2; clone_size: NA; d_call: NA
cdr3_nt: TGTGCCTGGAGTGTACAGGTTACTGAAGCTTTCTTT; cdr3_aa: CAWSVQVTEAFF; v_call: TRBV30; j_call: TRBJ1-1; clone_size: NA; d_call: NA
cdr3_nt: TGTGCCAGCAGTGGCGACAGTTATGGCTACACCTTC; cdr3_aa: CASSGDSYGYTF; v_call: TRBV2; j_call: TRBJ1-2; clone_size: NA; d_call: NA
cdr3_nt: TGTGCCAGCAGCCCCAGGCCGGGGAATGAGCAGTTCTTC; cdr3_aa: CASSPRPGNEQFF; v_call: TRBV14; j_call: TRBJ2-1; clone_size: NA; d_call: NA
cdr3_nt: TGTGCCAGCAGCTTGGAGGGGTTCAAAAACACCATATATTTT; cdr3_aa: CASSLEGFKNTIYF; v_call: TRBV5-6; j_call: TRBJ1-3; clone_size: NA; d_call: NA
cdr3_nt: TGCGCCAGCAGTCCCCAGGCGGGGGGGCGGCCCCTCGAGCAGTTCTTC; cdr3_aa: CASSPQAGGRPLEQFF; v_call: TRBV4-1; j_call: TRBJ2-1; clone_size: NA; d_call: TRBD2
cdr3_nt: TGTGCCAGCAGCCCGGGGAGGCCCCAGCATTTT; cdr3_aa: CASSPGRPQHF; v_call: TRBV5-4; j_call: TRBJ1-5; clone_size: NA; d_call: NA
cdr3_nt: TGTGCCAGCAGTGAAGCCCCTCCCTACGAGCAGTACTTC; cdr3_aa: CASSEAPPYEQYF; v_call: TRBV6-1; j_call: TRBJ2-7; clone_size: NA; d_call: NA